The 14 T cell receptor beta chains given below trace back to one sample, sequenced in a study of CD4 T cells in relation to SARS-CoV-2 and coronaviruses. Using immunoSEQ multiplex PCR, the repertoire was profiled, and TCRdb retains in-frame clones only, with some absent. The profile shows about 70,000 clones, about 89% of them singletons. Before the COVID-19 pandemic, during about 2011-2019, CD4+ T cells were taken from unexposed donors. The specimen was memory CD4+ T cells from PBMCs. The origin of the receptors is a human donor in good health.

This rearrangement joins TRBV9 to TRBJ2-2; possible D gene TRBD1, 6 bases. CDR1 and CDR2 (germline): SGDLS, YYNGEE. V lost 0 bases and J 5 bases, leaving 8 bases between the germline ends. The CDR3 has 14 residues. The CDR3 DNA sequence: TGTGCCAGCAGCGTAGGGGGGCGAACCGGGGAGCTGTTTTTT. Translated: CASSVGGRTGELFF.

The V call is TRBV19, the J call TRBJ2-2, with D possibly TRBD1 on 6 matching bases. The CDR3 extends over 16 amino acids. Trimming took off 3 bases at V and 0 bases at J, with 11 bases between the two ends. Germline values: CDR1 LNHDA, CDR2 SQIVND (reference sequence). CDR3 sequence: CASSILDSANTGELFF. The CDR3 nucleotides are TGTGCCAGTAGTATTCTGGACAGTGCGAACACCGGGGAGCTGTTTTTT.

The CDR3 here is CASSLNWGKAFF. CDR3 sequence (DNA): TGTGCCAGCAGCTTAAATTGGGGGAAAGCTTTCTTT. The chain has TRBV7-9 and TRBJ1-1; the D gene is possibly TRBD1 (5 bases). Germline CDR1 SEHNR, CDR2 FQNEAQ (reference sequence). Trimming removed 2 bases from V and 9 bases from J, with 10 bases in between. CDR3 length equals 12 residues.

The rearrangement links TRBV4-1 to TRBJ2-7; D ambiguous. Germline CDR1 reads MGHRA; CDR2 reads YSYEKL. The ends were cut back, 0 bases at V and 3 bases at J, with 15 bases in the middle. The CDR3 covers 16 residues. This chain's CDR3 is CASSQDRTGRSYEQYF. DNA of the CDR3: TGCGCCAGCAGCCAAGATCGAACGGGCAGGAGCTACGAGCAGTACTTC.

The chain joins TRBV5-6 to TRBJ1-1; the D is unclear. V was cut by 4 bases and J by 0 bases, with 13 bases left in between. Per germline, CDR1 SGHDT and CDR2 YYEEEE. The CDR3 is 15 amino acids. CDR3 DNA: TGTGCCAGCAGCCTCCAAGGGCCCATGAACACTGAAGCTTTCTTT. Translated, it gives CASSLQGPMNTEAFF.

The chain employs TRBV28 and TRBJ1-5, with 8 bases aligning to TRBD1. After removal of 6 bases from V and 0 bases from J, the junction contained 16 bases not matched to a gene. The CDR3 totals 19 residues. CDR1 and CDR2 (germline): MDHEN, SYDVKM. Here the CDR3 DNA reads TGTGCCAGCAGCTTCCCCCGGGACAGGACAGATTATAGCAATCAGCCCCAGCATTTT. Amino acids: CASSFPRDRTDYSNQPQHF.

The gene calls are TRBV3-1 (or the pseudogene TRBV3-2) and TRBJ1-6; unclear D gene. This CDR3 has 13 amino acids. Between the trimmed V and J ends, which lost 4 bases and 10 bases, there was a span of 11 bases. CDR1 and CDR2 (germline): LGHDT, YNNKEL (reference sequence). DNA for the CDR3: TGTGCCAGCAGCCTATCGGTGGGGTCACCCCTCCACTTT. Protein product: CASSLSVGSPLHF.

This clone appeared once. The chain recombines TRBV29-1 with TRBJ1-2; D is possibly TRBD1 (5 bases). Trimming pared 2 bases from V and 6 bases from J, leaving 13 bases between. From germline, CDR1 is SQVTM and CDR2 ANQGSEA. The CDR3 has 13 residues. The CDR3 protein is CSVENFGGDGYTF. The CDR3 bases are TGCAGCGTTGAAAATTTCGGAGGGGATGGCTACACCTTC.

V gene TRBV2 combines with J gene TRBJ2-3; 9 bases fit TRBD2. From germline, CDR1 is SNHLY and CDR2 FYNNEI. The trim removed 6 bases at V and 1 base at J, leaving 2 bases unmatched. The CDR3 is 14 residues long. Written as DNA, the CDR3 is TGTGCCAGCAGCTGGACTAGCGGCACAGATACGCAGTATTTT. Amino acids: CASSWTSGTDTQYF. Drawing the rest from reference TRBV2 and TRBJ2-3, the complete variable domain is EPEVTQTPSHQVTQMGQEVILRCVPISNHLYFYWYRQILGQKVEFLVSFYNNEISEKSEIFDDQFSVERPDGSNFTLKIRSTKLEDSAMYFCASSWTSGTDTQYFGPGTRLTVL.

V usage is TRBV5-1 and J usage is TRBJ2-7; 8 bases match TRBD1. Germline loops: CDR1 SGHRS, CDR2 YFSETQ. This CDR3 has 14 residues. With 3 bases clipped from V and 4 bases from J, the junction kept 6 bases outside the gene matches. DNA of the CDR3: TGCGCCAGCAGCTCACAGGGGGGTGGGTACGAGCAGTACTTC. Encoded protein: CASSSQGGGYEQYF.

V gene TRBV13 combines with J gene TRBJ1-5; TRBD1 aligns across 8 bases. The germline V gene has CDR1 PRHDT and CDR2 FYEKMQ (reference sequence). This CDR3 has 16 residues. V shed 4 bases, J shed 5 bases, and the junction held 10 bases outside the gene matches. CDR3 in amino acids: CASSYRGQGKDQPQHF. For the CDR3, the DNA is TGTGCCAGCAGCTACAGAGGACAGGGAAAAGATCAGCCCCAGCATTTT. The full variable domain, completed using reference TRBV13 and TRBJ1-5, is AAGVIQSPRHLIKEKRETATLKCYPIPRHDTVYWYQQGPGQDPQFLISFYEKMQSDKGSIPDRFSAQQFSDYHSELNMSSLELGDSALYFCASSYRGQGKDQPQHFGDGTRLSIL.

The V call is TRBV12-3 or TRBV12-4, the J call TRBJ1-1; D is unresolved. V was shortened by 7 bases and J by 0 bases, with 3 bases between the two germline ends. The CDR3 length is 11 residues. CDR3: CASTMNTEAFF. The CDR3 coding sequence is TGTGCCAGCACCATGAACACTGAAGCTTTCTTT.

This chain uses TRBV30 with TRBJ1-1; the D gene is possibly TRBD1 (5 bases). V was clipped by 0 bases and J by 5 bases, with 16 bases between them. Germline CDR1 and CDR2: GTSNPN and SVGIG (reference sequence). The CDR3 length is 15 residues. CDR3 sequence reads: CAWSVIAGSGTEAFF. DNA of the CDR3: TGTGCCTGGAGTGTAATTGCAGGGTCTGGTACTGAAGCTTTCTTT.

V usage is TRBV7-8 and J usage is TRBJ1-6; possibly TRBD1 for D (5 bases). The V gene's germline CDR1 is SGHVS and CDR2 FQNEAQ. Trimming left V 4 bases short and J 5 bases short, with 9 bases between. This CDR3 is built from 14 residues. This CDR3 reads CASSWDLDNSPLHF. The CDR3, as DNA: TGTGCCAGCAGCTGGGACTTGGATAATTCACCCCTCCACTTT.